This TCR beta chain comes out of a study of identical twins. Study-wide points: In zero-insertion analyses, partial confounding could arise from invariant MAIT and iNKT cells. Fewer insertions were carried by abundant cord blood beta clonotypes, but none was seen in memory repertoires. Cross-sectional statistics, not tracking of the same donors, supported the conclusions.

This clonotype was recorded a few times. The antigen is not known. The authors used template switching to add a universal primer site and gave cDNA unique molecular identifiers. TCRdb reprocessed the 5' RACE reads with MiXCR, giving one entry per CDR3 protein. This table holds 420,000 or so distinct CDR3 sequences, less than 20% found once. The germline gives CDR1 LNHNV, CDR2 YYDKDF (reference sequence). The CDR3 extends over 15 amino acids. With 3 bases removed from V and 8 bases from J, the gap between germline ends came to 17 bases. The origin of this receptor is a man in his fifties or sixties in good health. V gene TRBV15 combines with J gene TRBJ2-1; D might be TRBD1 (6 bases). Sequencing used naive T cells sorted from blood. The CDR3 coding sequence is TGTGCCACCAGCAGTCCCCGGGGTTCAGGGGATGAGCAGTTCTTC. Protein sequence: CATSSPRGSGDEQFF. Filled out from reference TRBV15 and TRBJ2-1, the complete variable domain reads DAMVIQNPRYQVTQFGKPVTLSCSQTLNHNVMYWYQQKSSQAPKLLFHYYDKDFNNEADTPDNFQSRRPNTSFCFLDIRSPGLGDTAMYLCATSSPRGSGDEQFFGPGTRLTVL.